This TCR beta chain was obtained from a study of molecular identifiers for immune sequencing clone quantification. Previously reported methods and listed TCR primers produced the bulk TCR libraries. TCRdb fed the PCR reads into MiXCR, producing one record per CDR3 protein. The sample yields about half a million distinct CDR3 sequences, 20% to 25% seen once. The sorting of naive CD8 T cells used the CD8+CD4-CCR7+CD45RA+ phenotype. The clonotype was recovered from a human donor in good health. Some libraries in this study had Jurkat cell RNA spiked in. The sample comprised naive CD8+ T cells from blood, with Jurkat cell RNA spiked in. As for subset: FACS-sorted CD8+CD4-CCR7+CD45RA+ naive T cells.

CDR3 region: CASSTGAATYEQYF. CDR3 bases: TGTGCCAGTAGTACCGGGGCCGCTACCTACGAGCAGTACTTC. The chain couples TRBV19 to TRBJ2-7; D is possibly TRBD1 or TRBD2 (5 bases each). V was trimmed by 4 bases and J by 2 bases, leaving 12 bases between them. There are 14 residues in the CDR3. The germline CDR1 and CDR2 sequences are LNHDA and SQIVND (reference sequence).